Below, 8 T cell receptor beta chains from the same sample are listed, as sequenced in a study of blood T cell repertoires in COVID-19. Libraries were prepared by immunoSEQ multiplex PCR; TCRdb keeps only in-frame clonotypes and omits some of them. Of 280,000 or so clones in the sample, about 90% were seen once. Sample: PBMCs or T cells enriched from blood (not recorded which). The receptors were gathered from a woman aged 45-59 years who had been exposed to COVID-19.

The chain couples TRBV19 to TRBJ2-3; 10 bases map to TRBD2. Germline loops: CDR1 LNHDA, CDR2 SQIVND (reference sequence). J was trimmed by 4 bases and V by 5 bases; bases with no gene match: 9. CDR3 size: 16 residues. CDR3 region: CASSASGAGGPDTQYF. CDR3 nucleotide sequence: TGTGCCAGTAGTGCCTCCGGAGCGGGGGGGCCAGATACGCAGTATTTT.

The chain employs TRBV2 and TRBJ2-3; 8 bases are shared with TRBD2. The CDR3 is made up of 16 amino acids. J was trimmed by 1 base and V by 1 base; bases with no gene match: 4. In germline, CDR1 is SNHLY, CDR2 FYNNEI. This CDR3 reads CASSEVAGGGTDTQYF. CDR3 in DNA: TGTGCCAGCAGTGAAGTTGCGGGGGGAGGCACAGATACGCAGTATTTT.

Here the CDR3 reads CAWSDTGRAQPQHF. DNA of the CDR3: TGTGCCTGGAGTGATACAGGGAGGGCTCAGCCCCAGCATTTT. This chain joins TRBV30 and TRBJ1-5; D is perhaps TRBD1 (6 bases). The CDR3 sequence is 14 residues long. The V gene's germline CDR1 is GTSNPN and CDR2 SVGIG (reference sequence). Trimming took 1 base from V and 6 from J, leaving 13 bases between them.

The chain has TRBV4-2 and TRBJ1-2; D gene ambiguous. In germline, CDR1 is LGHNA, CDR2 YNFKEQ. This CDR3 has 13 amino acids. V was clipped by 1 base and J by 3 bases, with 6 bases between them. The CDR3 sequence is CASSQVLYYGYTF. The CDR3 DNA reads TGTGCCAGCAGCCAAGTGTTATACTATGGCTACACCTTC.

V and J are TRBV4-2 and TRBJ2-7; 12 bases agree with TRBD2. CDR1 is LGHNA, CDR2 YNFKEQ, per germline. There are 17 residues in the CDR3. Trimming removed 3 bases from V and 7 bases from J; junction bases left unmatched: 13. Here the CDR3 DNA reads TGTGCCAGCAGCCAGCAGGACAGACTAGCGGGGGCGGGGGAGCAGTACTTC. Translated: CASSQQDRLAGAGEQYF.

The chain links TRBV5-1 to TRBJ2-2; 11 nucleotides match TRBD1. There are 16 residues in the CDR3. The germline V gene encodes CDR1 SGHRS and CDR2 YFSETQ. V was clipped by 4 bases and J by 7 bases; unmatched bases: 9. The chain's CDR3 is CASSTQDRGHGGELFF. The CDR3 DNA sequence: TGCGCCAGCAGCACCCAGGACAGGGGGCACGGCGGGGAGCTGTTTTTT.

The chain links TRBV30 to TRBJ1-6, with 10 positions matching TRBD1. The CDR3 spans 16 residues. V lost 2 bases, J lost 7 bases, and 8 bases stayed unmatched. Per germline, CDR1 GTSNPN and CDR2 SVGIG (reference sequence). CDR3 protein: CAWSPRGTGANSPLHF. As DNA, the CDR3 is TGTGCCTGGAGTCCCCGCGGGACAGGGGCGAATTCACCCCTCCACTTT. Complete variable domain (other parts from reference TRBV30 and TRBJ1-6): SQTIHQWPATLVQPVGSPLSLECTVEGTSNPNLYWYRQAAGRGLQLLFYSVGIGQISSEVPQNLSASRPQDRQFILSSKKLLLSDSGFYLCAWSPRGTGANSPLHFGNGTRLTVT.

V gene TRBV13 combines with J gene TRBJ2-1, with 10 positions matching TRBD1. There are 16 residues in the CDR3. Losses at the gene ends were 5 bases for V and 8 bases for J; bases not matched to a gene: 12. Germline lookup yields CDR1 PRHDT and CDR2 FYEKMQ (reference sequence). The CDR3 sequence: CASSVGRTGGIDEQFF. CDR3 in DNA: TGTGCCAGCAGCGTGGGTAGGACAGGGGGGATCGATGAGCAGTTCTTC.